Each of the 23 T cell receptor beta chains below was sequenced from the same sample in a study of T-cell reconstitution after alpha-beta-depleted transplantation in children. Preparation of the TCRbeta library involved a method that used unique molecular identifiers. One entry per CDR3 protein results from TCRdb running MiXCR on the PCR reads. The sample shows under 100,000 distinct CDR3 sequences, 15% to 18% of them seen only once. The sequencing used PBMCs, mostly from graft donor cells, collected 180 days after TCRalphabeta/CD19-depleted stem cell transplant. The receptor set was obtained from a male patient aged 2 to 10 who had a stem cell transplant for acute lymphoblastic leukemia, so the T cells may come from the graft donor.

The V gene is TRBV19, the J gene TRBJ2-3; D may be TRBD1 (6 bases). The CDR3 spans 15 residues. Trimming took off 5 bases at V and 1 base at J, with 13 bases between the two ends. Germline lookup yields CDR1 LNHDA and CDR2 SQIVND (reference sequence). DNA of the CDR3: TGTGCCAGTAGTTACACGGGACAAGGCACAGATACGCAGTATTTT. This sequence encodes CASSYTGQGTDTQYF.

This clonotype has a handful of counts. The chain combines TRBV9 with TRBJ1-2; D remains ambiguous. The CDR3 sequence is 17 residues long. CDR1 and CDR2 (germline): SGDLS, YYNGEE. Trimming left V 4 bases short and J 2 bases short, with 21 bases between. CDR3 amino acids: CASSPHTGPLRNYGYTF. CDR3 nucleotides: TGTGCCAGCAGCCCCCACACCGGGCCGTTGAGAAACTATGGCTACACCTTC.

This clonotype showed up many times. This rearrangement joins TRBV7-9 to TRBJ2-5; the match to TRBD1 covers 7 bases. Per germline, CDR1 SEHNR and CDR2 FQNEAQ (reference sequence). Trimming cost V 1 base and J 4 bases; bases outside gene matches: 3. The CDR3 totals 14 residues. The CDR3 DNA is TGTGCCAGCAGCTTAGTGGGACAGTTAGAGACCCAGTACTTC. This gives the protein CASSLVGQLETQYF. Full variable domain (remainder filled in from reference TRBV7-9 and TRBJ2-5): DTGVSQNPRHKITKRGQNVTFRCDPISEHNRLYWYRQTLGQGPEFLTYFQNEAQLEKSRLLSDRFSAERPKGSFSTLEIQRTEQGDSAMYLCASSLVGQLETQYFGPGTRLLVL.

This clonotype was found many times. The V gene is TRBV6-1, the J gene TRBJ2-1; D might be TRBD2 (5 bases). CDR3 length: 11 amino acids. V gave up 4 bases and J gave up 9 bases, with 7 bases separating them. The germline CDR1 and CDR2 sequences are MNHNS and SASEGT. CDR3 amino acids: CASSGSGEQFF. As DNA, the CDR3 is TGTGCCAGCAGTGGGAGCGGTGAGCAGTTCTTC.

This rearrangement joins TRBV4-2 to TRBJ1-1, with TRBD1 as a possible D gene (6 bases). The CDR3 is 14 amino acids. V lost 1 base and J 4 bases, leaving 10 bases between the germline ends. Per the germline V gene, CDR1 is LGHNA and CDR2 is YNFKEQ. CDR3 in DNA: TGTGCCAGCAGCCAAGGAGACAGGCTCACTGAAGCTTTCTTT. Translation: CASSQGDRLTEAFF.

This clonotype has ten or more counts. The chain employs TRBV6-5 and TRBJ2-1; 10 nucleotides align to TRBD2. Germline-derived CDR1 and CDR2 are MNHEY and SVGAGI. CDR3 length: 17 residues. V shed 0 bases and J 3 bases; nucleotides not matched to a gene: 5. The CDR3 coding sequence is TGTGCCAGCAGTTACTCCCCAGCGGGAGGGGACTACAATGAGCAGTTCTTC. It yields the protein CASSYSPAGGDYNEQFF.

V is TRBV12-3 or TRBV12-4 and J is TRBJ2-7; D might be TRBD1 (5 bases). V lost 1 base and J 4 bases, leaving 20 bases between the germline ends. The CDR3 runs to 17 residues. Here the CDR3 reads CASSLGSSARVSYEQYF. CDR3 nucleotide sequence: TGTGCCAGCAGTTTAGGGTCCTCCGCCAGGGTTTCTTACGAGCAGTACTTC.

Only a few counts were recorded for this clonotype. The V call is TRBV7-2, the J call TRBJ2-1; 9 bases match TRBD2. The CDR3 loop spans 15 amino acids. Looked up from germline, CDR1 is SGHTA and CDR2 is FQGNSA. With 5 bases clipped from V and 7 bases from J, the junction kept 9 bases outside the gene matches. Here the CDR3 DNA reads TGTGCCAGCAGCGCTTATAGCGGGGGTCGGAATGAGCAGTTCTTC. Its protein is CASSAYSGGRNEQFF.

This clonotype was seen a few times. The chain carries TRBV7-9 and TRBJ2-3; D is possibly TRBD2 (5 bases). V was trimmed by 3 bases and J by 0 bases, leaving 10 bases between them. In germline, CDR1 is SEHNR, CDR2 FQNEAQ (reference sequence). The CDR3 runs to 15 residues. This CDR3 reads CASSFGDSSTDTQYF. CDR3 DNA sequence: TGTGCCAGCAGCTTCGGGGATTCGAGCACAGATACGCAGTATTTT.

Only a few counts were recorded for this clonotype. The chain has TRBV6-1 and TRBJ1-2, with 10 bases lining up with TRBD1. The V gene end was trimmed by 6 bases and the J gene end by 4 bases; junction bases not matched to a gene: 11. CDR3 length: 16 residues. Germline V lookup: CDR1 MNHNS, CDR2 SASEGT. CDR3 bases: TGTGCCAGCAGCCACATTCGGGACAGGGGATCCTATGGCTACACCTTC. Its protein is CASSHIRDRGSYGYTF.

The J gene is TRBJ2-1, the V gene TRBV6-6; D is ambiguous. CDR1 is MNHNY and CDR2 is SVGAGI in the germline V gene (reference sequence). The CDR3 covers 12 residues. Between the trimmed V and J ends, which lost 2 bases and 6 bases, there was a span of 5 bases. The CDR3 is CASSYRLNEQFF. CDR3 coding DNA: TGTGCCAGCAGTTACAGGCTCAATGAGCAGTTCTTC.

This clonotype has a single count. The gene calls are TRBV7-2 and TRBJ2-3; 9 nucleotides agree with TRBD1. Germline V gene data show CDR1 as SGHTA and CDR2 as FQGNSA. This CDR3 spans 15 amino acids. V gave up 3 bases and J gave up 3 bases; unmatched junction bases: 4. CDR3 nucleotides: TGTGCCAGCAGCTTCTACAGGGGGCCGACAGATACGCAGTATTTT. This gives the protein CASSFYRGPTDTQYF.

The chain employs TRBV12-3 or TRBV12-4 and TRBJ2-7; 7 nucleotides match TRBD1. V was pared by 5 bases and J by 6 bases, with 7 bases of the junction left unmatched. The CDR3 runs 13 residues. The CDR3, as DNA: TGTGCCAGCAGTAGACAGGGCGAGGGCGAGCAGTACTTC. Translation: CASSRQGEGEQYF.

This clonotype appeared many times. The V gene is TRBV11-2, the J gene TRBJ2-7, with 7 bases lining up with TRBD2. Trimming took 3 bases from V and 2 from J; bases not matched to a gene: 7. Germline V gene lookup returns CDR1 SGHAT and CDR2 FQNNGV. The CDR3 is 15 amino acids. Here the CDR3 DNA reads TGTGCCAGCAGCTTGGGGAGGGGACGTACCTACGAGCAGTACTTC. Encoded protein: CASSLGRGRTYEQYF.

The J gene is TRBJ1-1, the V gene TRBV10-2, with TRBD1 as a possible D gene (5 bases). Germline assignment: CDR1 WSHSY and CDR2 SAAADI. The length of the CDR3 is 16 residues. Trimming shortened V by 9 bases and J by 5 bases, and 25 bases separated the two germline ends. Here the CDR3 DNA reads TGCGCCAGAGTCGGGGGAGAAGTCGGGGCCCGGACTGAAGCTTTCTTT. It specifies CARVGGEVGARTEAFF.

This clonotype appeared a few times. V is TRBV12-3 or TRBV12-4 and J is TRBJ1-2; 8 bases map to TRBD1. CDR3 length equals 18 residues. V shed 2 bases, J shed 4 bases, and the junction held 15 bases outside the gene matches. This CDR3 is CASSLPQAGGGLTYGYTF. DNA for the CDR3: TGTGCCAGCAGTTTACCCCAGGCAGGGGGCGGTTTAACCTATGGCTACACCTTC.

This clonotype has only a few counts. The CDR3 region is CASSPVVSGTDTQYF. The CDR3 DNA reads TGTGCCAGCAGCCCAGTAGTCAGCGGGACAGATACGCAGTATTTT. The rearrangement links TRBV11-2 to TRBJ2-3, with D possibly TRBD2 on 6 matching bases. V was pared by 5 bases and J by 3 bases, with 15 bases between. The CDR3 contains 15 residues. Per germline, CDR1 SGHAT and CDR2 FQNNGV.

This clonotype showed up many times. The V gene is TRBV20-1, the J gene TRBJ1-1; TRBD1 matches 7 bases. Germline CDR1 DFQATT, CDR2 SNEGSKA (reference sequence). With V trimmed by 3 bases and J by 1 base, 5 bases remained unmatched. The CDR3 is made up of 14 amino acids. The CDR3 region is CSARTGPGNTEAFF. CDR3 nucleotide sequence: TGCAGTGCTAGGACAGGGCCGGGGAACACTGAAGCTTTCTTT.

The V gene is TRBV7-9, the J gene TRBJ2-5; no clear D gene. The V gene's germline CDR1 is SEHNR and CDR2 FQNEAQ (reference sequence). The V end was cut by 4 bases, the J end by 5 bases, with 5 bases between. The CDR3 runs to 11 residues. The chain's CDR3 is CASSSMETQYF. The CDR3, as DNA: TGTGCCAGCAGCTCAATGGAGACCCAGTACTTC.

This clonotype was counted between two and nine times. The chain carries TRBV12-3 or TRBV12-4 and TRBJ2-3; D possibly corresponds to TRBD1 (6 bases). V was clipped by 7 bases and J by 3 bases, with 11 bases between them. The CDR3 contains 13 residues. The CDR3 loop is CASTLQGTDTQYF. The CDR3 DNA reads as TGTGCCAGCACCTTACAGGGAACAGATACGCAGTATTTT.

This sequence joins TRBV7-2 and TRBJ2-1; 9 positions match TRBD2. CDR1 is SGHTA and CDR2 is FQGNSA in the germline V gene. The V segment lost 3 bases and the J segment 5 bases; nucleotides outside the gene matches: 11. The CDR3 consists of 17 residues. DNA of the CDR3: TGTGCCAGCAGCTTTTCAAGGACTAGCGTAGGAAACAATGAGCAGTTCTTC. Translated, it gives CASSFSRTSVGNNEQFF.

The chain recombines TRBV12-3 or TRBV12-4 with TRBJ2-7; D perhaps matches TRBD1 (6 bases). V gave up 7 bases and J gave up 3 bases, with 19 bases separating them. This CDR3 is built from 15 residues. CDR3 loop: CASTVHRESGYEQYF. The CDR3 DNA is TGTGCCAGCACGGTACACAGGGAGTCGGGCTACGAGCAGTACTTC.

V is TRBV2 and J is TRBJ2-2; 8 bases fit TRBD2. The V segment lost 4 bases and the J segment 7 bases; nucleotides outside the gene matches: 11. The CDR3 covers 16 residues. Per germline, CDR1 SNHLY and CDR2 FYNNEI. CDR3 region: CASSGPSGGVHGELFF. The CDR3 region has the DNA TGTGCCAGCAGTGGCCCCAGCGGGGGAGTCCACGGGGAGCTGTTTTTT. The whole variable domain, filled in from reference TRBV2 and TRBJ2-2, reads EPEVTQTPSHQVTQMGQEVILRCVPISNHLYFYWYRQILGQKVEFLVSFYNNEISEKSEIFDDQFSVERPDGSNFTLKIRSTKLEDSAMYFCASSGPSGGVHGELFFGEGSRLTVL.